This TCR beta chain originates from a study of neurological immune-mediated disorders. Study conclusions and caveats: In HTLV-1-associated myelopathy, TCR clonal expansion was greatest, and in multiple sclerosis it was least, below healthy controls. CDR3 amino acid sequences of expanded clones were not shared across subjects, a result suggesting private repertoires in all groups.

The authors made cDNA by 5'RACE with 10-nucleotide random UMIs. Each CDR3 protein gets one entry after TCRdb re-called the 5' RACE reads with MiXCR. The data hold about 55,000 distinct CDR3 sequences, with more than 3% observed a single time. This clonotype was seen many times. The antigen remains undetermined. Trimming cost V 4 bases and J 6 bases; bases outside gene matches: 1. CDR3 length equals 13 residues. Germline assignment: CDR1 MNHEY and CDR2 SVGAGI. This receptor was obtained from a man aged 25 to 40 with multiple sclerosis. The source material was PBMCs. V is TRBV6-5 and J is TRBJ1-2, with 11 positions matching TRBD1. The CDR3: CASSLGQGDGYTF. The CDR3 DNA is TGTGCCAGCAGTTTGGGACAGGGGGATGGCTACACCTTC.